This T cell receptor beta chain emerged from a study of blood T cells in healthy people across ages. General study findings and limits: Diversity of TCR beta correlated strongly with naive T cell percentage. Investigators treated diversity estimates from one million T cells as underestimates.

This clonotype was observed a few times. What it recognizes is unknown. CDR3 length equals 16 residues. Trimming took 3 bases from V and 0 from J, leaving 15 bases between them. Germline V lookup: CDR1 DFQATT, CDR2 SNEGSKA (reference sequence). Whenever a sample was processed, at least 6 million PBMCs were isolated. A J-beta primer mix and a sample-barcoded 5' primer were used in a second PCR of about 7 to 12 cycles. One entry per CDR3 protein, called by TCRdb with MiXCR from the 5' RACE reads. This sample has roughly 680,000 distinct CDR3 sequences, with over 40% found just once. The origin of this receptor is a woman older than 75 in good health. The chain employs TRBV20-1 and TRBJ2-1; either TRBD1 or TRBD2 may supply D (5 bases each). Material for sequencing was blood. This CDR3 reads CSASPGRISSYNEQFF. Here the CDR3 DNA reads TGCAGTGCTAGCCCGGGACGGATAAGCTCCTACAATGAGCAGTTCTTC.